Below, 26 T cell receptor beta chains from the same sample are listed, as sequenced in a study of Graves' ophthalmopathy and Graves' hyperthyroidism (dated by TCRdb to the late 2010s). The sequencing machine was an Illumina HiSeq 2000. For repertoire sequencing, the TCR beta CDR3 regions were amplified from RNA transcripts. HTBI primers and the Qiagen OneStep RT-PCR kit were used in a first-round RT-PCR, which was followed by a second-round multiplex PCR, size selection and purification. Through fastp at Q25 and MiXCR, TCRdb rebuilt clones from the public reads, retaining in-frame beta chains. Identical CDR3 proteins give one entry, which carries the most common genes and DNA. The sample data list around 1,000,000 distinct CDR3 sequences, and less than 45% of these were observed just once. The ten largest clones capture roughly 11% of the sample. Source material: peripheral blood or thyroid tissue (not recorded which). The receptors originated from an adult man with Graves' hyperthyroidism.

This clonotype was recorded at least ten times. The chain joins TRBV5-1 to TRBJ1-2, with unresolved D. The V and J ends lost 6 bases and 7 bases respectively, with 19 bases between them. This CDR3 has 14 amino acids. Looked up from germline, CDR1 is SGHRS and CDR2 is YFSETQ. The CDR3 protein is CASTSAGLNGGYTF. In DNA, the CDR3 is TGCGCCAGCACGAGCGCCGGGCTGAACGGTGGCTACACCTTC.

The J gene is TRBJ1-6, the V gene TRBV7-2; D remains ambiguous. The CDR3 totals 13 residues. Trimming took 3 bases from V and 9 from J, leaving 9 bases between them. The germline CDR1 and CDR2 sequences are SGHTA and FQGNSA. CDR3 in DNA: TGTGCCAGCAGCTTGTCACAGAGTTCACCCCTCCACTTT. This sequence encodes CASSLSQSSPLHF.

This clonotype was seen a handful of times. An end of the junction differs from the germline gene, which may be a read error. The chain joins TRBV10-3 to TRBJ1-1; D uncertain. Looked up from germline, CDR1 is ENHRY and CDR2 is SYGVKD. The CDR3 loop spans 14 amino acids. This CDR3 is CASSYSAGDTEAFF. As DNA, the CDR3 is TGTGCCAGCAGTTACTCGGCAGGAGACACTGAAGCTTTCTTT.

Many counts were recorded for this clonotype. The chain has TRBV20-1 and TRBJ1-2; possibly TRBD1 for D (5 bases). Germline-derived CDR1 and CDR2 are DFQATT and SNEGSKA (reference sequence). Trimming took off 6 bases at V and 6 bases at J, with 17 bases between the two ends. The CDR3 runs to 13 residues. The CDR3 reads CSAPGGGSDGYTF. Written as DNA, the CDR3 is TGCAGTGCCCCCGGGGGGGGGAGTGATGGCTACACCTTC.

This clonotype was observed a handful of times. V and J are TRBV6-1 and TRBJ1-2; D not resolved. V lost 6 bases, J lost 3 bases, and 14 bases lay in between. Looked up from germline, CDR1 is MNHNS and CDR2 is SASEGT. This CDR3 has 14 amino acids. CDR3 protein: CASSAPEGYYGYTF. CDR3 DNA sequence: TGTGCCAGCAGCGCCCCCGAGGGTTACTATGGCTACACCTTC.

J is TRBJ2-7 and V is TRBV29-1; either TRBD1 or TRBD2 may fit D (6 bases each). Germline assignment: CDR1 SQVTM and CDR2 ANQGSEA. V lost 4 bases and J lost 3, with 16 bases in between. The CDR3 is 14 amino acids. For the CDR3, the DNA is TGCAGCGTTGGAGGGGGGACGCACCGCTACGAGCAGTACTTC. This gives the protein CSVGGGTHRYEQYF.

This chain uses TRBV20-1 with TRBJ2-2; 8 bases map to TRBD2. V trimming: 6 bases; J trimming: 8 bases; junction bases outside the gene matches: 8. Germline V gives CDR1 DFQATT, CDR2 SNEGSKA (reference sequence). The CDR3 length is 13 residues. CDR3: CSARLAISGELFF. CDR3 nucleotides: TGCAGTGCACGACTAGCGATATCGGGGGAGCTGTTTTTT.

CDR3 region: CASSFRGHSYEQYF. CDR3 bases: TGTGCCAGCAGTTTCCGGGGACACTCCTACGAGCAGTACTTC. The chain joins TRBV27 to TRBJ2-7; possible D gene TRBD1, 6 bases. V was trimmed by 3 bases and J by 0 bases, leaving 9 bases between them. Looked up from germline, CDR1 is MNHEY and CDR2 is SMNVEV (reference sequence). The CDR3 runs 14 residues.

In this sample, this clonotype turned up many times. The chain has TRBV5-1 and TRBJ2-5, with TRBD1 matching over 10 bases. Germline CDR1 is SGHRS and CDR2 is YFSETQ. V dropped 4 bases and J dropped 4; count of bases not matched to a gene: 4. The CDR3 is made up of 14 amino acids. The CDR3 region is CASSPGQGRETQYF. The CDR3 coding sequence is TGCGCCAGCAGCCCGGGACAGGGGAGAGAGACCCAGTACTTC. Supplemented by reference TRBV5-1 and TRBJ2-5, the full variable domain reads KAGVTQTPRYLIKTRGQQVTLSCSPISGHRSVSWYQQTPGQGLQFLFEYFSETQRNKGNFPGRFSGRQFSNSRSEMNVSTLELGDSALYLCASSPGQGRETQYFGPGTRLLVL.

The chain combines TRBV6-6 with TRBJ1-1, with TRBD1 matching over 8 bases. Germline V gene lookup returns CDR1 MNHNY and CDR2 SVGAGI (reference sequence). The CDR3 is 14 amino acids. The V gene end was trimmed by 5 bases and the J gene end by 1 base; junction bases not matched to a gene: 3. The CDR3 DNA reads as TGTGCCAGCAGTAACCAGGGGGCGAACACTGAAGCTTTCTTT. Its translation: CASSNQGANTEAFF.

V gene TRBV12-3 or TRBV12-4 combines with J gene TRBJ2-6; no reliable D call. There are 14 residues in the CDR3. V was cut by 6 bases and J by 4 bases, with 10 bases left in between. The CDR3 DNA reads as TGTGCCAGCAGACCCTCGATAGGGGCCAACGTCCTGACTTTC. Translated: CASRPSIGANVLTF.

The table lists this clonotype with many counts. This rearrangement joins TRBV29-1 to TRBJ2-7; a possible D gene is TRBD2 (7 bases). Trimming pared 3 bases from V and 5 bases from J, leaving 17 bases between. Germline CDR1 and CDR2: SQVTM and ANQGSEA. The CDR3 totals 14 residues. The CDR3 sequence: CSVDGGGGSHEQYF. The CDR3 DNA sequence: TGCAGCGTTGACGGGGGCGGGGGTTCCCACGAGCAGTACTTC.

This chain joins TRBV28 and TRBJ1-5; tentatively, D is TRBD1 (5 bases). The CDR3 covers 18 residues. Trimming cost V 1 base and J 3 bases, with 19 bases left between them. Germline-derived CDR1 and CDR2 are MDHEN and SYDVKM. The CDR3 region is CASSLSLGWGPHNQPQHF. The CDR3 nucleotides are TGTGCCAGCAGTTTATCCCTCGGGTGGGGACCACACAATCAGCCCCAGCATTTT.

The V gene is TRBV29-1, the J gene TRBJ1-1; D possibly corresponds to TRBD1 (6 bases). CDR1 is SQVTM and CDR2 is ANQGSEA in the germline V gene. The CDR3 has 13 residues. V was pared by 6 bases and J by 5 bases, with 16 bases between. In DNA form, the CDR3 reads TGCAGCGTGGGGGCGGGGGTGAGGACTGAAGCTTTCTTT. Translated, it gives CSVGAGVRTEAFF.

This clonotype was recorded at least ten times. The chain is built from TRBV15 and TRBJ2-7; perhaps TRBD2 as D (5 bases). This CDR3 spans 13 amino acids. In germline, CDR1 is LNHNV, CDR2 YYDKDF (reference sequence). V was clipped by 5 bases and J by 0 bases, with 8 bases between them. The CDR3 coding sequence is TGTGCCACCAGCGAGGGCAGCTCCTACGAGCAGTACTTC. It codes for CATSEGSSYEQYF.

The rearrangement joins TRBV12-3 or TRBV12-4 to TRBJ1-5; tentative D call: TRBD1 (6 bases). Trimming pared 1 base from V and 0 bases from J, leaving 16 bases between. The CDR3 extends over 18 amino acids. The CDR3 here is CASSLGRGGLFSNQPQHF. The CDR3 nucleotides read TGTGCCAGCAGTTTAGGGAGAGGGGGGTTATTTAGCAATCAGCCCCAGCATTTT.

This clonotype was seen only a few times. The rearrangement joins TRBV6-6 to TRBJ1-5; TRBD1 aligns across 7 bases. Germline CDR1 and CDR2: MNHNY and SVGAGI (reference sequence). The CDR3 sequence is 16 residues long. The J segment lost 5 bases and the V segment lost 6 bases, leaving 13 bases of the junction unmatched. The CDR3 DNA sequence: TGTGCCAGCAGCCGAATGACAGGGTCGGTTTATCAGCCCCAGCATTTT. Protein sequence: CASSRMTGSVYQPQHF.

This chain joins TRBV7-9 and TRBJ1-6; 8 bases fit TRBD1. CDR1 and CDR2 (germline): SEHNR, FQNEAQ (reference sequence). J was trimmed by 8 bases and V by 6 bases; bases with no gene match: 12. The CDR3 has 16 residues. CDR3 DNA: TGTGCCAGCAGTTTTTCAGGGGGACAGGCTTATTCACCCCTCCACTTT. As protein: CASSFSGGQAYSPLHF.

The chain carries TRBV24-1 and TRBJ2-1; 11 nucleotides match TRBD2. The CDR3 contains 16 residues. V shed 4 bases, J shed 6 bases, and the junction held 7 bases outside the gene matches. The germline gives CDR1 KGHDR, CDR2 SFDVKD. CDR3: CATSDSGTSGGNEQFF. CDR3 nucleotides: TGTGCCACCAGTGACTCCGGGACTAGCGGTGGCAATGAGCAGTTCTTC.

This clonotype has ten or more counts. The chain has TRBV7-9 and TRBJ1-1; 9 bases are a match to TRBD1. This CDR3 comprises 16 residues. V shed 6 bases and J 1 base; nucleotides not matched to a gene: 9. Per germline, CDR1 SEHNR and CDR2 FQNEAQ (reference sequence). The DNA for the CDR3 is TGTGCCAGCAGTCTCCCACAGGGGGCGAAGAACACTGAAGCTTTCTTT. This codes for CASSLPQGAKNTEAFF.

The gene calls are TRBV7-8 and TRBJ1-5, with unresolved D. Germline assignment: CDR1 SGHVS and CDR2 FQNEAQ. V lost 3 bases and J 4 bases, leaving 13 bases between the germline ends. This CDR3 is 15 amino acids long. CDR3 sequence reads: CASSFDGSQNQPQHF. The CDR3 nucleotides read TGTGCCAGCAGCTTTGACGGGAGCCAGAATCAGCCCCAGCATTTT.

The chain employs TRBV30 and TRBJ1-1; the match to TRBD1 covers 9 bases. After removal of 2 bases from V and 5 bases from J, the junction contained 9 bases not matched to a gene. The germline V gene has CDR1 GTSNPN and CDR2 SVGIG (reference sequence). This CDR3 comprises 15 residues. CDR3 nucleotides: TGTGCCTGGAGTATCGGACAGGGGATGGGGACTGAAGCTTTCTTT. It specifies CAWSIGQGMGTEAFF.

The chain recombines TRBV2 with TRBJ2-7; 8 nucleotides line up with TRBD1. Germline V lookup: CDR1 SNHLY, CDR2 FYNNEI. The CDR3 runs to 16 residues. The V and J ends lost 0 bases and 2 bases, in that order; junction bases with no gene match: 6. Written as DNA, the CDR3 is TGTGCCAGCAGTGAAGCGCCCGGGACAGGCACCTACGAGCAGTACTTC. Translation: CASSEAPGTGTYEQYF.

The rearrangement uses TRBV7-6 and TRBJ2-5, with 11 bases matching TRBD1. The germline CDR1 and CDR2 sequences are SGHVS and FNYEAQ. V lost 4 bases and J lost 9; bases outside the gene matches: 13. The CDR3 has 16 residues. The CDR3, as DNA: TGTGCCAGCAGCTCCTCCATGGGACAGGGGGATCAGCCCCAGTACTTC. Translating gives CASSSSMGQGDQPQYF.

This clonotype has just a few counts. This chain joins TRBV29-1 and TRBJ1-2; D may be TRBD1 (6 bases). This CDR3 region has 11 residues. Trimming left V 4 bases short and J 8 bases short, with 11 bases between. Germline V gene lookup returns CDR1 SQVTM and CDR2 ANQGSEA. DNA for the CDR3: TGCAGCGTTGCGACAGGAGGCGGCTACACCTTC. Its translation: CSVATGGGYTF.

This clonotype came up many times. The genes are TRBV10-3 and TRBJ2-2; 7 bases are a match to TRBD1. The V gene end was trimmed by 9 bases and the J gene end by 6 bases; junction bases not matched to a gene: 7. This CDR3 spans 13 amino acids. Germline CDR1 ENHRY, CDR2 SYGVKD. Written as DNA, the CDR3 is TGTGCCATTCTTCCGCAGGGGGCCGGGGAGCTGTTTTTT. Translated: CAILPQGAGELFF.